A single sample gave rise to the 23 T cell receptor beta chains below, sequenced in a study of glioma-infiltrating T cells. Amplification of TCR alpha and beta CDR3 regions from RNA used iRepertoire nested multiplex PCR. TCRdb processed the multiplex PCR reads anew with MiXCR; each CDR3 protein has one entry. The sample holds 300,000 to 400,000 distinct CDR3 sequences; roughly two fifths are singletons and the top ten take about 11%. Material: glioma tissue, nonneoplastic brain tissue, or PBMCs (not recorded which). All receptors derive from a human donor with low-grade glioma or glioblastoma, undergoing nonglioma brain surgery, or in good health (not recorded which).

Concerning this clonotype: A single base separates this from a much larger clone, so it may be a read error. The CDR3 loop reads CASSLRCLQETQYF. DNA of the CDR3: TGTGCCAGCAGTTTAAGATGCCTCCAAGAGACCCAGTACTTC. The chain carries TRBV28 and TRBJ2-5; D is unclear. The germline V gene encodes CDR1 MDHEN and CDR2 SYDVKM. The CDR3 runs 14 residues. Trimming removed 2 bases at V and 1 base at J, with 8 bases between.

The rearrangement joins TRBV20-1 to TRBJ2-1; D could derive from TRBD1 or TRBD2 (5 bases each). The ends were cut back, 2 bases at V and 0 bases at J, with 14 bases in the middle. The length of the CDR3 is 16 residues. CDR1 is DFQATT, CDR2 SNEGSKA, per germline (reference sequence). This CDR3 reads CSARSGDALSYNEQFF. DNA for the CDR3: TGCAGTGCTAGATCCGGGGACGCCCTCTCCTACAATGAGCAGTTCTTC.

A remark on this clonotype: This could be a read error, since a much larger clone is one nucleotide away. The V gene is TRBV6-5, the J gene TRBJ1-2; D remains unclear. The CDR3 has 15 amino acids. Germline CDR1 reads MNHEY; CDR2 reads SVGAGI. The germline V and J ends were trimmed by 8 bases and 0 bases, with 16 bases remaining between them. The CDR3 DNA follows: TGTGCCAGCGGTTCCGGACCGAACCCTAACTATGGCTACACCTTC. Protein: CASGSGPNPNYGYTF.

This clonotype was counted only a few times. This sequence joins TRBV4-1 and TRBJ1-2; a weak D match, TRBD1 (6 bases). V lost 0 bases and J 8 bases, leaving 10 bases between the germline ends. The CDR3 is made up of 13 amino acids. In germline, CDR1 is MGHRA, CDR2 YSYEKL. CDR3 region: CASSQDLRGGYTF. The CDR3 bases are TGCGCCAGCAGCCAAGATCTCAGGGGAGGCTACACCTTC.

About this clonotype itself: With a much larger clone just one base away, this may be a read error. This chain joins TRBV28 and TRBJ1-1; D not resolved. Germline V CDR1 and CDR2: MDHEN, SYDVKM. This CDR3 contains 16 residues. Between the trimmed V and J ends, which lost 1 base and 10 bases, there was a span of 22 bases. CDR3 DNA sequence: TGTGCCAGCAGTTTATTACTCTCGAGCGACAAAAGCGGAGCTTTCTTT. Translation gives CASSLLLSSDKSGAFF.

This clonotype was detected a few times. The rearrangement links TRBV14 to TRBJ2-1; 9 bases fit TRBD2. Germline V gene lookup returns CDR1 SGHDN and CDR2 FVKESK. The CDR3 covers 16 residues. Losses at the gene ends were 0 bases for V and 5 bases for J; bases not matched to a gene: 5. Here the CDR3 DNA reads TGTGCCAGCAGCCAAGATGTGTGGACTAGCGACAATGAGCAGTTCTTC. The encoded protein is CASSQDVWTSDNEQFF.

Here the CDR3 reads CASKLLAGVPYNEQFF. The CDR3 region has the DNA TGTGCCAGCAAATTACTAGCGGGAGTTCCCTACAATGAGCAGTTCTTC. V is TRBV2 and J is TRBJ2-1, with TRBD2 matching over 11 bases. The length of the CDR3 is 16 residues. CDR1 is SNHLY, CDR2 FYNNEI, per germline. V lost 7 bases to trimming and J lost 2 bases; unmatched junction nucleotides: 7.

V is TRBV2 and J is TRBJ2-7; TRBD2 matches 11 bases. Germline trimming cut 5 bases from V and 7 bases from J; bases unmatched to any gene: 7. The CDR3 has 14 residues. Germline CDR1 reads SNHLY; CDR2 reads FYNNEI. The CDR3: CASSRLAGYNEQYF. CDR3 bases: TGTGCCAGCAGTCGACTAGCGGGATATAATGAGCAGTACTTC.

J is TRBJ1-1 and V is TRBV20-1, with 7 nucleotides matching TRBD1. This CDR3 contains 14 residues. The germline CDR1 and CDR2 sequences are DFQATT and SNEGSKA (reference sequence). The CDR3 spells CSVEDRQGYTEAFF. CDR3 nucleotide sequence: TGCAGCGTTGAAGACCGACAGGGCTACACTGAAGCTTTCTTT.

On this clonotype itself: This may be a read error, as it is one base from a much larger clone. The genes are TRBV27 and TRBJ1-1, with 9 positions matching TRBD1. The ends lost 7 bases at V and 6 bases at J; junction bases unmatched: 6. The length of the CDR3 is 13 residues. The germline CDR1 and CDR2 sequences are MNHEY and SMNVEV (reference sequence). CDR3 in DNA: TGTGCCAGCAAAGGACAGGGGTGGGCTGAAGCTTTCTTT. It codes for CASKGQGWAEAFF.

This sequence joins TRBV4-1 and TRBJ2-5; D not resolved. CDR1 MGHRA and CDR2 YSYEKL come from the germline V gene. Trimming shortened V by 1 base and J by 8 bases, and 11 bases separated the two germline ends. The CDR3 covers 13 residues. The CDR3 protein is CASSQGVVQTQYF. The CDR3 DNA is TGCGCCAGCAGCCAAGGGGTTGTGCAAACCCAGTACTTC.

The chain joins TRBV28 to TRBJ2-7; 14 nucleotides align to TRBD2. The V and J ends lost 7 bases and 4 bases, in that order; junction bases with no gene match: 12. CDR1 is MDHEN and CDR2 is SYDVKM in the germline V gene. This CDR3 is 17 amino acids long. The CDR3 protein is CASTQGGTSGRGYEQYF. The CDR3 DNA reads as TGTGCCAGCACTCAAGGAGGGACTAGCGGGAGAGGATACGAGCAGTACTTC. Drawing the rest from reference TRBV28 and TRBJ2-7, the complete variable domain is DVKVTQSSRYLVKRTGEKVFLECVQDMDHENMFWYRQDPGLGLRLIYFSYDVKMKEKGDIPEGYSVSREKKERFSLILESASTNQTSMYLCASTQGGTSGRGYEQYFGPGTRLTVT.

This clonotype was counted a few times. A much larger clone is a single base away; this may be a read error. Because it lacks the conserved phenylalanine or tryptophan at the end, this CDR3 is likely a read error. The V and J genes are TRBV27 and TRBJ2-1; D remains ambiguous. This CDR3 is built from 13 residues. V lost 3 bases and J 8 bases, leaving 11 bases between the germline ends. CDR1 is MNHEY and CDR2 is SMNVEV in the germline V gene (reference sequence). The CDR3 spells CASSLVARDEQFL. CDR3 bases: TGTGCCAGCAGTTTGGTGGCACGGGATGAGCAGTTCTTA.

V is TRBV19 and J is TRBJ1-1; 8 nucleotides line up with TRBD1. Per the germline V gene, CDR1 is LNHDA and CDR2 is SQIVND (reference sequence). Trimming at V came to 5 bases and at J to 5 bases, leaving 10 bases not matched to a gene. This CDR3 is 15 amino acids long. CDR3 loop: CASSPYAGGMTEAFF. The CDR3 DNA sequence: TGTGCCAGTAGTCCATATGCAGGGGGCATGACTGAAGCTTTCTTT.

The V and J genes are TRBV7-2 and TRBJ2-5; the match to TRBD2 covers 12 bases. V dropped 5 bases and J dropped 5; count of bases not matched to a gene: 6. The CDR3 runs 15 residues. Germline V gives CDR1 SGHTA, CDR2 FQGNSA. The CDR3 reads CASSPLAGGAETQYF. The CDR3 coding sequence is TGTGCCAGCAGCCCGCTAGCGGGAGGGGCGGAGACCCAGTACTTC.

The genes are TRBV20-1 and TRBJ2-5, with D perhaps matching TRBD2 (6 bases). This CDR3 contains 13 residues. Trimming left V 8 bases short and J 6 bases short, with 19 bases between. Germline values: CDR1 DFQATT, CDR2 SNEGSKA (reference sequence). CDR3 DNA sequence: TGCAGTTCTGAAAGGCGGGATAAAAAGACCCAGTACTTC. Translation: CSSERRDKKTQYF.

The rearrangement links TRBV15 to TRBJ2-7; the match to TRBD1 covers 9 bases. In germline, CDR1 is LNHNV, CDR2 YYDKDF (reference sequence). This CDR3 region has 15 residues. The trim removed 3 bases at V and 7 bases at J, leaving 10 bases unmatched. The CDR3 spells CATSRDRDRVREQYF. The CDR3 coding sequence is TGTGCCACCAGCAGGGACCGGGACAGGGTGAGGGAGCAGTACTTC.

The V call is TRBV4-1, the J call TRBJ2-1; no reliable D call. Germline CDR1 reads MGHRA; CDR2 reads YSYEKL. V was pared by 3 bases and J by 10 bases, with 16 bases between. The CDR3 is 14 residues long. This CDR3 is CASSQVAAAMEQFF. In DNA, the CDR3 is TGCGCCAGCAGCCAGGTGGCCGCTGCAATGGAGCAGTTCTTC.

This clonotype showed up many times. The chain uses TRBV7-2 and TRBJ2-3, with TRBD2 matching 11 bases. Germline V lookup: CDR1 SGHTA, CDR2 FQGNSA. V lost 5 bases to trimming and J lost 1 base; unmatched junction nucleotides: 5. The CDR3 is made up of 16 amino acids. DNA for the CDR3: TGTGCCAGCAGCCCAAAGGGACTAGCGGGCACAGATACGCAGTATTTT. Encoded protein: CASSPKGLAGTDTQYF.

This clonotype was seen a single time. Because the CDR3 is missing its conserved closing phenylalanine or tryptophan, this is likely a read error. Because the CDR3's place on the DNA is in doubt, the DNA is left out and the CDR3 is given as listed by TCRdb. The rearrangement links TRBV7-2 to TRBJ2-5; the table's D call TRBD2 went unverified against the DNA. The CDR3 length equals 15 residues, ends included. CDR1 SGHTA and CDR2 FQGNSA come from the germline V gene. CDR3 sequence: CASSLGVTSVETHYS.

This clonotype was counted many times. The V gene is TRBV6-2 or TRBV6-3, the J gene TRBJ1-1; 8 bases are shared with TRBD1. Trimming cost V 10 bases and J 5 bases; bases outside gene matches: 6. The CDR3 is 12 residues long. Germline values: CDR1 MNHEY, CDR2 SVGEGT. The CDR3 coding sequence is TGTGCCACCAGGACAGGGAGTACTGAAGCTTTCTTT. Translating gives CATRTGSTEAFF.

J is TRBJ1-2 and V is TRBV2; 7 nucleotides match TRBD1. V dropped 3 bases and J dropped 7; count of bases not matched to a gene: 5. Germline values: CDR1 SNHLY, CDR2 FYNNEI. The CDR3 is 13 residues long. The CDR3 sequence is CASSDDRESGYTF. The CDR3 DNA follows: TGTGCCAGCAGTGACGACAGGGAGAGTGGCTACACCTTC.

The chain is built from TRBV29-1 and TRBJ2-3; TRBD2 matches at 11 bases. V shed 6 bases and J 6 bases; nucleotides not matched to a gene: 5. The CDR3 is made up of 13 amino acids. CDR1 and CDR2 from the germline V gene are SQVTM and ANQGSEA. DNA of the CDR3: TGCAGCGTGGGACTAGCGGAAGGGGATACGCAGTATTTT. Protein sequence: CSVGLAEGDTQYF.